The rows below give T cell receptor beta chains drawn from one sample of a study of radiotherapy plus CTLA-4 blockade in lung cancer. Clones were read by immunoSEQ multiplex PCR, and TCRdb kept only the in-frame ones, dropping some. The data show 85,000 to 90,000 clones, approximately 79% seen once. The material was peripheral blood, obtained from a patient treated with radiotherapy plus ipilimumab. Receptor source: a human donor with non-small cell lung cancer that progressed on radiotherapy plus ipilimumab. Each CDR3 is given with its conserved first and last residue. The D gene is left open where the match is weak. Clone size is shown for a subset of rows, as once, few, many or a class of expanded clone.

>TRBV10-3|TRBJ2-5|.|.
CAISESEETQYF
TGTGCCATCAGTGAGTCCGAAGAGACCCAGTACTTC
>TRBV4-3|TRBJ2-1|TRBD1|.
CASSQANRGHSYNEQFF
TGCGCCAGCAGCCAAGCCAACAGGGGCCACTCCTACAATGAGCAGTTCTTC
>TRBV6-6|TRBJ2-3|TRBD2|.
CASSPLAGGRKDTQYF
TGTGCCAGCAGCCCCTTAGCGGGGGGGCGAAAGGATACGCAGTATTTT
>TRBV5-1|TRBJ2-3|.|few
CASSSFTSTDTQYF
TGCGCCAGCAGCTCCTTCACAAGCACAGATACGCAGTATTTT
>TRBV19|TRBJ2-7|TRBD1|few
CASSVSGGYEQYF
TGTGCCAGTAGTGTTTCAGGGGGATACGAGCAGTACTTC
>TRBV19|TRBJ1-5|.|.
CASSLGYQPQHF
TGTGCCAGTAGTCTCGGCTATCAGCCCCAGCATTTT
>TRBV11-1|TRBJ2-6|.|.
CASSLVGGQAGANVLTF
TGTGCCAGCAGCTTAGTTGGTGGCCAGGCTGGGGCCAACGTCCTGACTTTC
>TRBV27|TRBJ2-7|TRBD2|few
CASSRAGSGAYEQYF
TGTGCCAGCAGCCGGGCGGGTAGCGGGGCCTACGAGCAGTACTTC
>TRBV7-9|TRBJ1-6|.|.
CASSTNNSPLHF
TGTGCCAGCAGTACTAATAATTCACCCCTCCACTTT
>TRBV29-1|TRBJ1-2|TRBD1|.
CSVPGQGRGYTF
TGCAGCGTCCCCGGACAGGGCCGTGGCTACACCTTC
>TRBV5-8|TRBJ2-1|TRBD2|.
CASSLGLAGYNEQFF
TGTGCCAGCAGCCTCGGACTAGCGGGGTACAATGAGCAGTTCTTC
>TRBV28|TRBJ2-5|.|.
CASSATYQETQYF
TGTGCCAGCAGTGCAACGTACCAAGAGACCCAGTACTTC
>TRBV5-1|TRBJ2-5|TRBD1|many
CASKSRQGEEYQETQYF
TGCGCCAGCAAAAGTCGACAGGGAGAGGAGTACCAAGAGACCCAGTACTTC
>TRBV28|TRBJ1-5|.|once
CASNEGGEQPQHF
TGTGCCAGCAATGAGGGAGGGGAGCAGCCCCAGCATTTT
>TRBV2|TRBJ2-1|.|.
CASRGPGGSSYNEQFF
TGTGCCAGCAGGGGCCCAGGGGGGAGCTCCTACAATGAGCAGTTCTTC
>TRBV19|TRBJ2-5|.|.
CASSPGAKETQYF
TGTGCCAGTAGCCCCGGTGCCAAGGAGACCCAGTACTTC
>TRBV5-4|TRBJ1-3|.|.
CASAGGSGNTIYF
TGTGCCAGCGCCGGGGGCTCTGGAAACACCATATATTTT
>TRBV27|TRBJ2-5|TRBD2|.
CASSPLAAQKETQYF
TGTGCCAGCAGTCCACTAGCGGCCCAAAAAGAGACCCAGTACTTC
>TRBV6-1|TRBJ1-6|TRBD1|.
CASSDPGQGNSPLHF
TGTGCCAGCAGTGACCCCGGACAGGGTAATTCACCCCTCCACTTT
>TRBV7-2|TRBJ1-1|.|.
CASSLEGSTEAFF
TGTGCCAGCAGCTTAGAAGGTAGCACTGAAGCTTTCTTT
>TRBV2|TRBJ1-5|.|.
CASSPGTAYGPQHF
TGTGCCAGCAGCCCCGGGACGGCCTATGGGCCCCAGCATTTT
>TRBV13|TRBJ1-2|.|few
CASSYRGDLPGYTF
TGTGCCAGCAGCTACCGGGGCGACCTACCTGGCTACACCTTC
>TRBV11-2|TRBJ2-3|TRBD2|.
CASSWARGAGEEDTQYF
TGTGCCAGCAGCTGGGCCCGGGGAGCGGGGGAGGAAGATACGCAGTATTTT
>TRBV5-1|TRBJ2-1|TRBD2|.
CASSNLLAGASRDEQFF
TGCGCCAGCAGCAACCTGCTAGCGGGAGCGTCTAGGGATGAGCAGTTCTTC
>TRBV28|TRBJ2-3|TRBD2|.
CASSRRGETDTQYF
TGTGCCAGCAGCCGACGGGGGGAAACAGATACGCAGTATTTT
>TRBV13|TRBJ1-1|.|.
CASSLGLQGGTEAFF
TGTGCCAGCAGCTTAGGCTTGCAGGGTGGCACTGAAGCTTTCTTT
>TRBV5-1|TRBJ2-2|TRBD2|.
CASLAGEANTGELFF
TGCGCCAGTCTGGCGGGGGAAGCGAACACCGGGGAGCTGTTTTTT
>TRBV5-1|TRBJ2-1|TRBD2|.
CASSWQPTSGGADEQFF
TGCGCCAGCAGCTGGCAGCCAACTAGCGGGGGGGCCGATGAGCAGTTCTTC
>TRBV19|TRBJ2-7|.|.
CASSPRDSQSSYEQYF
TGTGCCAGTAGTCCGCGGGACAGCCAAAGCTCCTACGAGCAGTACTTC
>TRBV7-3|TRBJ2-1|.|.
CASSFTGFSYNEQFF
TGTGCCAGCAGCTTCACAGGGTTCTCCTACAATGAGCAGTTCTTC
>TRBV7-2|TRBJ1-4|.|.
CASSTPSGLGREKLFF
TGTGCCAGCAGCACCCCGTCCGGGCTCGGTCGGGAAAAACTGTTTTTT
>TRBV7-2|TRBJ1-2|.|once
CASSFPVPNYGYTF
TGTGCCAGCAGCTTTCCAGTCCCAAACTATGGCTACACCTTC
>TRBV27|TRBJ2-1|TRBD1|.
CATHPGQGAYNEQFF
TGTGCCACCCACCCGGGACAGGGGGCTTACAATGAGCAGTTCTTC
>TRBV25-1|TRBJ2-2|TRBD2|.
CASRTSGKIGELFF
TGTGCCAGCAGGACTAGCGGGAAAATCGGGGAGCTGTTTTTT
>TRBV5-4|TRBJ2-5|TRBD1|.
CASSLEGGPETQYF
TGTGCCAGCAGCTTGGAAGGGGGCCCAGAGACCCAGTACTTC
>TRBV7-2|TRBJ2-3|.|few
CASRGPDTQYF
TGTGCCAGCAGGGGTCCAGATACGCAGTATTTT
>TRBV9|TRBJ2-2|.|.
CASSLGGHRVGTGELFF
TGTGCCAGCAGCCTAGGCGGACACAGGGTGGGCACCGGGGAGCTGTTTTTT
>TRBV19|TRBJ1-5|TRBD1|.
CASSFRGLNQPQHF
TGTGCCAGTAGTTTCAGGGGGCTGAATCAGCCCCAGCATTTT
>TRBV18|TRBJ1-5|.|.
CASSQQNNQPQHF
TGTGCCAGCTCCCAACAGAACAATCAGCCCCAGCATTTT
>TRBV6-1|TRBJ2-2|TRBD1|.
CASSGSGTGNTGELFF
TGTGCCAGCAGTGGATCCGGGACAGGCAACACCGGGGAGCTGTTTTTT
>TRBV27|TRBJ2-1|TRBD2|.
CASSLQLAGLRNNEQFF
TGTGCCAGCAGTTTACAATTAGCGGGACTCCGGAACAATGAGCAGTTCTTC
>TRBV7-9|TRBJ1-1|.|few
CASSLTDPFGEAFF
TGTGCCAGCAGCTTGACAGATCCCTTCGGGGAAGCTTTCTTT